The TCR beta chain described here comes from a study of shared clonotypes between healthy human individuals. The CDR3 consists of 13 residues. V was shortened by 6 bases and J by 4 bases, with 13 bases between the two germline ends. Germline CDR1 and CDR2: MDHEN and SYDVKM. Naive CD8 cells lacked CD45RO and underwent positive selection for CCR7, leaving out terminally differentiated effector memory CD45RA+ cells. Generated by immunoSEQ multiplex PCR, the TCRdb table keeps only in-frame clones and is missing some. This sample yields about 2.2 million clones, of which over 85% are seen a single time; roughly 1.7% belongs to the top ten.

Sequenced: naive CD8+ T cells from PBMCs. This TCR came from a man aged 18 to 29 in good health. Some clones in this sample may be carry-over from other donors' samples. This chain connects TRBV28 to TRBJ2-7; D might be TRBD1 (6 bases). CDR3 in DNA: TGTGCCAGCAGGGGGGACATAACTTACGAGCAGTACTTC. Translated: CASRGDITYEQYF.